Each of the 30 T cell receptor beta chains below was sequenced from the same sample in a study of OX40 agonist ivuxolimab in advanced cancers. The table came from immunoSEQ multiplex PCR; TCRdb's copy has only in-frame clones and leaves some out. This sample carries approximately 89,000 clones, over 75% of them seen once, and the ten largest clones take 2.3%. Source: CD4+ or CD8+ T cells sorted from blood, taken in a trial of the OX40 agonist ivuxolimab. All receptors derive from an adult with an advanced solid tumor such as melanoma, head and neck, liver or kidney cancer.

V gene TRBV27 combines with J gene TRBJ2-3, with 7 bases lining up with TRBD1. The J segment lost 8 bases and the V segment lost 0 bases, leaving 8 bases of the junction unmatched. Germline V gives CDR1 MNHEY, CDR2 SMNVEV (reference sequence). The CDR3 contains 15 residues. The CDR3 loop reads CASSLSDREGATQYF. The CDR3, as DNA: TGTGCCAGCAGTTTATCAGACAGGGAAGGTGCTACGCAGTATTTT.

This chain's CDR3 is CASSVGAGGLQYNEQFF. The CDR3 bases are TGTGCCAGCAGCGTAGGCGCGGGAGGGCTACAATACAATGAGCAGTTCTTC. This rearrangement joins TRBV9 to TRBJ2-1, with TRBD2 matching over 9 bases. Per germline, CDR1 SGDLS and CDR2 YYNGEE. The CDR3 runs 17 residues. V dropped 0 bases and J dropped 4; count of bases not matched to a gene: 8.

The rearrangement joins TRBV7-2 to TRBJ1-2; maybe TRBD1 (6 bases). The CDR3 spans 13 residues. Germline CDR1 reads SGHTA; CDR2 reads FQGNSA. V was cut by 2 bases and J by 5 bases, with 9 bases left in between. This chain's CDR3 is CASSLKQGYGYTF. The CDR3 DNA sequence: TGTGCCAGCAGCTTAAAACAGGGATATGGCTACACCTTC.

The sample holds one count of this clone. The V and J genes are TRBV28 and TRBJ2-1, with 12 positions matching TRBD2. The ends lost 3 bases at V and 7 bases at J; junction bases unmatched: 7. The CDR3 length is 16 residues. CDR1 is MDHEN, CDR2 SYDVKM, per germline. CDR3 residues: CASSFLLAGGANEQFF. In nucleotides, the CDR3 is TGTGCCAGCAGTTTCCTTCTAGCGGGAGGGGCGAATGAGCAGTTCTTC.

The chain recombines TRBV7-8 with TRBJ2-7, with TRBD2 matching over 12 bases. CDR1 is SGHVS, CDR2 FQNEAQ, per germline. V lost 2 bases to trimming and J lost 2 bases; unmatched junction nucleotides: 7. This CDR3 is 17 amino acids long. The CDR3 DNA follows: TGTGCCAGCAGCTTACTGTTAAGGACTAGCGGGACCTACGAGCAGTACTTC. Its protein is CASSLLLRTSGTYEQYF.

The chain is built from TRBV28 and TRBJ2-1, with 8 positions matching TRBD2. The CDR3 is 16 residues long. Germline V CDR1 and CDR2: MDHEN, SYDVKM. V gave up 8 bases and J gave up 6 bases; unmatched junction bases: 15. This chain's CDR3 is CASPGPPGGPGNEQFF. The CDR3 DNA sequence: TGTGCCAGCCCGGGTCCTCCGGGAGGGCCGGGCAATGAGCAGTTCTTC.

This CDR3 reads CSLMWGGNTEAFF. CDR3 coding DNA: TGCAGCCTCATGTGGGGGGGGAACACTGAAGCTTTCTTT. This chain connects TRBV29-1 to TRBJ1-1; weak D call: TRBD1 (5 bases). The CDR3 is 13 amino acids. CDR1 is SQVTM and CDR2 is ANQGSEA in the germline V gene. V was trimmed by 8 bases and J by 1 base, leaving 14 bases between them.

The V and J genes are TRBV30 and TRBJ2-7, with a tentative D call TRBD1 (6 bases). Germline CDR1 is GTSNPN and CDR2 is SVGIG (reference sequence). The CDR3 has 17 residues. V was clipped by 0 bases and J by 4 bases, with 22 bases between them. The CDR3 DNA reads TGTGCCTGGAGTGTACCGCACAACAGGGCTATATCGTACGAGCAGTACTTC. It yields the protein CAWSVPHNRAISYEQYF. The full variable domain, with the rest looked up from reference TRBV30 and TRBJ2-7, is SQTIHQWPATLVQPVGSPLSLECTVEGTSNPNLYWYRQAAGRGLQLLFYSVGIGQISSEVPQNLSASRPQDRQFILSSKKLLLSDSGFYLCAWSVPHNRAISYEQYFGPGTRLTVT.

This rearrangement joins TRBV2 to TRBJ2-7; D not resolved. The length of the CDR3 is 14 residues. Germline V CDR1 and CDR2: SNHLY, FYNNEI. The V gene lost 5 bases and the J gene lost 0 bases, with 11 bases spanning the gap. The chain's CDR3 is CASSPRQSSYEQYF. The CDR3 bases are TGTGCCAGCAGTCCCCGCCAGAGCTCCTACGAGCAGTACTTC.

The chain joins TRBV19 to TRBJ2-5, with TRBD2 identical over 10 bases. Per germline, CDR1 LNHDA and CDR2 SQIVND (reference sequence). Losses at the gene ends were 5 bases for V and 4 bases for J; bases not matched to a gene: 4. This CDR3 has 14 amino acids. CDR3 in amino acids: CASSPRTSGETQYF. CDR3 sequence (DNA): TGTGCCAGTAGTCCCCGGACTAGCGGAGAGACCCAGTACTTC.

The gene calls are TRBV6-1 and TRBJ2-7, with 8 bases fitting TRBD1. V lost 9 bases and J lost 3; bases outside the gene matches: 4. The V gene's germline CDR1 is MNHNS and CDR2 SASEGT. The CDR3 consists of 12 residues. The CDR3 DNA reads as TGTGCCAGTGAAGGACAGGGCTACGAGCAGTACTTC. This gives the protein CASEGQGYEQYF.

This clone has a single count. The rearrangement links TRBV6-5 to TRBJ2-5; 9 bases agree with TRBD2. With V trimmed by 3 bases and J by 5 bases, 7 bases remained unmatched. The CDR3 sequence is 15 residues long. CDR1 and CDR2 (germline): MNHEY, SVGAGI. The CDR3 bases are TGTGCCAGCAGTTATAGCGGGAGTGGCCATGAGACCCAGTACTTC. It yields the protein CASSYSGSGHETQYF.

The genes are TRBV27 and TRBJ2-3, with 8 bases lining up with TRBD2. CDR3 length equals 17 residues. V dropped 8 bases and J dropped 0; count of bases not matched to a gene: 13. Germline CDR1 is MNHEY and CDR2 is SMNVEV (reference sequence). This chain's CDR3 is CASSGTSGAPSTDTQYF. In nucleotides, the CDR3 is TGTGCCAGCTCCGGCACTAGCGGAGCCCCTAGCACAGATACGCAGTATTTT.

The chain uses TRBV7-9 and TRBJ2-3; the D is unclear. This CDR3 region has 14 residues. Trimming took off 2 bases at V and 3 bases at J, with 9 bases between the two ends. Per the germline V gene, CDR1 is SEHNR and CDR2 is FQNEAQ (reference sequence). The CDR3 sequence: CASSLLGKTDTQYF. CDR3 DNA sequence: TGTGCCAGCAGCTTATTGGGGAAAACAGATACGCAGTATTTT.

The genes are TRBV6-1 and TRBJ2-3, with 8 bases fitting TRBD2. There are 17 residues in the CDR3. Germline CDR1 MNHNS, CDR2 SASEGT. V was clipped by 4 bases and J by 2 bases; unmatched bases: 11. CDR3 protein: CASSVAAGGVDTDTQYF. CDR3 in DNA: TGTGCCAGCAGTGTGGCGGCGGGGGGTGTCGACACAGATACGCAGTATTTT.

This CDR3 reads CASRGGPGHEQYF. In nucleotides, the CDR3 is TGTGCCAGCAGGGGAGGGCCAGGCCACGAGCAGTACTTC. This chain links TRBV7-2 with TRBJ2-7, with 7 bases identical to TRBD2. Trimming removed 6 bases from V and 5 bases from J; junction bases left unmatched: 7. CDR3 size: 13 residues. The germline V gene encodes CDR1 SGHTA and CDR2 FQGNSA.

The J gene is TRBJ1-1, the V gene TRBV7-6; 8 bases align to TRBD1. V lost 5 bases and J lost 5; bases outside the gene matches: 7. Germline loops: CDR1 SGHVS, CDR2 FNYEAQ. This CDR3 has 14 amino acids. CDR3: CASSPDRERTEAFF. CDR3 coding DNA: TGTGCCAGCAGCCCGGACAGGGAGAGGACTGAAGCTTTCTTT.

V is TRBV6-1 and J is TRBJ1-4; 7 bases match TRBD1. V gave up 2 bases and J gave up 2 bases; unmatched junction bases: 5. Germline assignment: CDR1 MNHNS and CDR2 SASEGT. CDR3 size: 16 residues. The CDR3 DNA reads as TGTGCCAGCAGTGAATGGGGCAGGGGGACTAATGAAAAACTGTTTTTT. It encodes CASSEWGRGTNEKLFF.

The chain joins TRBV30 to TRBJ1-4, with D uncertain. Trimming removed 0 bases at V and 3 bases at J, with 5 bases between. This CDR3 is 13 amino acids long. Germline CDR1 GTSNPN, CDR2 SVGIG (reference sequence). DNA of the CDR3: TGTGCCTGGAGTGTACAGTCTAATGAAAAACTGTTTTTT. The encoded protein is CAWSVQSNEKLFF.

This sequence joins TRBV10-3 and TRBJ2-4; D may match TRBD1 or TRBD2 (5 bases each). In germline, CDR1 is ENHRY, CDR2 SYGVKD. The CDR3 extends over 14 amino acids. V was shortened by 11 bases and J by 3 bases, with 17 bases between the two germline ends. Here the CDR3 DNA reads TGTGCCGCCGGGGCAGGGACGGACAAAAACATTCAGTACTTC. It encodes CAAGAGTDKNIQYF.

V and J are TRBV6-5 and TRBJ1-3; D is perhaps TRBD1 (6 bases). Germline assignment: CDR1 MNHEY and CDR2 SVGAGI. The CDR3 contains 14 residues. V lost 5 bases to trimming and J lost 3 bases, with 11 bases between them. The CDR3 DNA reads TGTGCCAGCAGTATTAGGGGGGTTGGAAACACCATATATTTT. This codes for CASSIRGVGNTIYF.

J is TRBJ2-6 and V is TRBV6-5; 7 positions agree with TRBD2. The CDR3 has 16 amino acids. Trimming cost V 4 bases and J 4 bases; bases outside gene matches: 7. The germline V gene encodes CDR1 MNHEY and CDR2 SVGAGI. CDR3: CASSSWEGMGANVLTF. Written as DNA, the CDR3 is TGTGCCAGCAGTTCCTGGGAGGGGATGGGGGCCAACGTCCTGACTTTC.

The chain carries TRBV5-4 and TRBJ2-2; maybe TRBD2 (5 bases). The V end lost 0 bases, the J end lost 6 bases, and 9 bases lay between the germline ends. This CDR3 is 14 amino acids long. Germline CDR1 reads SGHNT; CDR2 reads YYREEE (reference sequence). Written as DNA, the CDR3 is TGTGCCAGCAGCTTGGTGGGAGCCCCCGGGGAGCTGTTTTTT. Residues: CASSLVGAPGELFF.

V and J are TRBV28 and TRBJ2-2; D ambiguous. V lost 3 bases and J lost 2, with 7 bases in between. Germline V gene lookup returns CDR1 MDHEN and CDR2 SYDVKM. CDR3 size: 14 residues. This CDR3 is CASSLNTNTGELFF. The CDR3 DNA follows: TGTGCCAGCAGTTTGAACACTAACACCGGGGAGCTGTTTTTT.

This clone showed up just once. The chain is built from TRBV7-2 and TRBJ2-5, with D maybe TRBD2 (6 bases). Trimming took off 4 bases at V and 4 bases at J, with 13 bases between the two ends. The CDR3 length is 14 residues. Germline V gives CDR1 SGHTA, CDR2 FQGNSA. The CDR3 here is CASSSTGTVETQYF. CDR3 nucleotides: TGTGCCAGCAGCTCAACCGGGACTGTAGAGACCCAGTACTTC. The complete variable domain, with remaining parts taken from reference TRBV7-2 and TRBJ2-5, reads GAGVSQSPSNKVTEKGKDVELRCDPISGHTALYWYRQSLGQGLEFLIYFQGNSAPDKSGLPSDRFSAERTGGSVSTLTIQRTQQEDSAVYLCASSSTGTVETQYFGPGTRLLVL.

This chain joins TRBV6-5 and TRBJ2-6; D call uncertain. Germline CDR1 MNHEY, CDR2 SVGAGI. The V and J ends lost 6 bases and 0 bases respectively, with 6 bases between them. This CDR3 region has 14 residues. CDR3 amino acids: CASRLNSGANVLTF. CDR3 nucleotides: TGTGCCAGCAGACTAAACTCTGGGGCCAACGTCCTGACTTTC.

This clone was observed once. The chain joins TRBV6-5 to TRBJ2-7; TRBD1 might be the D (6 bases). Trimming took off 10 bases at V and 3 bases at J, with 19 bases between the two ends. The CDR3 is made up of 14 amino acids. The V gene's germline CDR1 is MNHEY and CDR2 SVGAGI. DNA of the CDR3: TGTGCCATCAAACGGGGCAGGGGAAACTACGAGCAGTACTTC. Residues: CAIKRGRGNYEQYF.

With regard to this clone: A junction boundary mismatches the germline segment, possibly from a read error. The chain recombines TRBV7-6 with TRBJ2-1; 13 positions agree with TRBD2. Germline CDR1 SGHVS, CDR2 FNYEAQ. The CDR3 spans 15 residues. CDR3 residues: CASSLGTSGMGEQFF. For the CDR3, the DNA is TGTGCCAGCAGTTTAGGGACTAGCGGGATGGGTGAGCAGTTCTTC.

This clone has a single count. The chain is built from TRBV7-2 and TRBJ2-5; D is unclear. The germline CDR1 and CDR2 sequences are SGHTA and FQGNSA. The CDR3 length is 14 residues. V was shortened by 5 bases and J by 3 bases, with 13 bases between the two germline ends. CDR3 nucleotides: TGTGCCAGCAGCCGACCTTTTAGGGAAGAGACCCAGTACTTC. Residues: CASSRPFREETQYF.

This chain uses TRBV5-1 with TRBJ1-1, with a weak D call TRBD1 (6 bases). V lost 3 bases and J 1 base, leaving 13 bases between the germline ends. Germline CDR1 reads SGHRS; CDR2 reads YFSETQ. This CDR3 region has 15 residues. The CDR3 bases are TGCGCCAGCAGCTCGGATGGACAGCCGAACACTGAAGCTTTCTTT. It encodes CASSSDGQPNTEAFF.